The 25 T cell receptor beta chains below all came from one sample that was sequenced in a study of cytomegalovirus exposure and HLA in healthy donors. This PCR relied on a set of 60 Vbeta primers and 13 Jbeta primers. Libraries were prepared by immunoSEQ multiplex PCR; TCRdb keeps only in-frame clonotypes and omits some of them. The data show roughly 200,000 clones, 77% seen once. Sequenced material: PBMCs. Receptor source: an older woman in good health and CMV-seropositive.

This clone appeared a few times. The CDR3 reads CASSYSQGDTGELFF. The CDR3 DNA follows: TGTGCCAGCAGTTACTCCCAGGGCGACACCGGGGAGCTGTTTTTT. This chain connects TRBV6-5 to TRBJ2-2, with D perhaps TRBD1 (5 bases). Germline assignment: CDR1 MNHEY and CDR2 SVGAGI. The CDR3 totals 15 residues. V was clipped by 0 bases and J by 3 bases, with 8 bases between them.

The rearrangement joins TRBV18 to TRBJ1-1; no definite D call. The CDR3 loop spans 14 amino acids. Trimming removed 1 base at V and 1 base at J, with 7 bases between. Germline V gives CDR1 KGHSH, CDR2 LQKENI. CDR3 bases: TGTGCCAGCTCACCACAGACGGGGAACACTGAAGCTTTCTTT. Protein: CASSPQTGNTEAFF.

The chain joins TRBV5-4 to TRBJ2-1, with D maybe TRBD2 (5 bases). V gave up 5 bases and J gave up 0 bases, with 12 bases separating them. CDR3 length: 15 amino acids. Germline CDR1 SGHNT, CDR2 YYREEE (reference sequence). The CDR3 sequence: CASSAAVVSYNEQFF. As DNA, the CDR3 is TGTGCCAGCAGTGCAGCGGTAGTCTCCTACAATGAGCAGTTCTTC.

The chain joins TRBV6-5 to TRBJ2-6; 9 nucleotides line up with TRBD1. Trimming took 2 bases from V and 4 from J; bases not matched to a gene: 3. The CDR3 spans 16 residues. Germline V gives CDR1 MNHEY, CDR2 SVGAGI. CDR3 coding DNA: TGTGCCAGCAGTTACGGGACAGGGAACGGGGCCAACGTCCTGACTTTC. Its translation: CASSYGTGNGANVLTF.

This chain links TRBV7-3 with TRBJ2-1, with 7 bases aligning to TRBD2. The CDR3 totals 13 residues. The germline V gene has CDR1 SGHTA and CDR2 FQGTGA. The V gene end was trimmed by 3 bases and the J gene end by 8 bases; junction bases not matched to a gene: 4. CDR3 nucleotides: TGTGCCAGCAGCTTGCTGACTAGCCATGAGCAGTTCTTC. It yields the protein CASSLLTSHEQFF. Based on the CDR3 plus reference TRBV7-3 and TRBJ2-1, the full variable domain is GAGVSQTPSNKVTEKGKYVELRCDPISGHTALYWYRQSLGQGPEFLIYFQGTGAADDSGLPNDRFFAVRPEGSVSTLKIQRTERGDSAVYLCASSLLTSHEQFFGPGTRLTVL.

This chain uses TRBV27 with TRBJ1-1; D not resolved. CDR3 size: 13 residues. Looked up from germline, CDR1 is MNHEY and CDR2 is SMNVEV (reference sequence). The V end was cut by 0 bases, the J end by 6 bases, with 8 bases between. CDR3 nucleotides: TGTGCCAGCAGTTTATCGCTGAGGGCTGAAGCTTTCTTT. Encoded protein: CASSLSLRAEAFF.

V gene TRBV11-3 combines with J gene TRBJ2-1, with 8 bases aligning to TRBD2. Trimming at V came to 4 bases and at J to 9 bases, leaving 5 bases not matched to a gene. The V gene's germline CDR1 is SGHNT and CDR2 YENEEA. There are 13 residues in the CDR3. The CDR3 DNA reads as TGTGCCAGCAGCTCCGGGGGGACTAGTGAGCAGTTCTTC. Encoded protein: CASSSGGTSEQFF.

The chain recombines TRBV7-9 with TRBJ1-2; 7 nucleotides match TRBD1. Germline values: CDR1 SEHNR, CDR2 FQNEAQ (reference sequence). V was clipped by 0 bases and J by 4 bases; unmatched bases: 5. This CDR3 spans 15 amino acids. The CDR3 DNA sequence: TGTGCCAGCAGCTTAGCGGCGACAGGGTTCTATGGCTACACCTTC. Translated: CASSLAATGFYGYTF.

V and J are TRBV7-2 and TRBJ2-7; D may be TRBD2 (6 bases). The CDR3 length is 14 residues. Trimming pared 5 bases from V and 6 bases from J, leaving 17 bases between. Germline lookup yields CDR1 SGHTA and CDR2 FQGNSA. Written as DNA, the CDR3 is TGTGCCAGCAGCCCGGGACTGGCTTTCGCCGAGCAGTACTTC. Translating gives CASSPGLAFAEQYF.

The chain joins TRBV23-1 to TRBJ1-3; D possibly corresponds to TRBD1 (5 bases). TRBV23-1 is an ORF; its function is uncertain. Trimming stripped 0 bases from V and 9 bases from J, with 12 bases between. The CDR3 loop spans 14 amino acids. The CDR3 here is CASSQSTRDVTIYF. The DNA of the CDR3 is TGCGCCAGCAGTCAATCGACCAGGGATGTCACCATATATTTT.

This sequence joins TRBV6-1 and TRBJ2-7; D is perhaps TRBD2 (6 bases). The CDR3 is made up of 13 amino acids. V lost 4 bases and J lost 6, with 13 bases in between. Germline CDR1 MNHNS, CDR2 SASEGT. The CDR3 sequence is CASSGDFNREQYF. The DNA of the CDR3 is TGTGCCAGCAGTGGGGACTTCAACCGCGAGCAGTACTTC.

The rearrangement joins TRBV18 to TRBJ1-2; D ambiguous. Per germline, CDR1 KGHSH and CDR2 LQKENI. The CDR3 runs to 14 residues. V was trimmed by 3 bases and J by 3 bases, leaving 11 bases between them. As DNA, the CDR3 is TGTGCCAGCTCACCCCGCGCAGGTGACTATGGCTACACCTTC. This codes for CASSPRAGDYGYTF. The full variable domain, with the rest looked up from reference TRBV18 and TRBJ1-2, is NAGVMQNPRHLVRRRGQEARLRCSPMKGHSHVYWYRQLPEEGLKFMVYLQKENIIDESGMPKERFSAEFPKEGPSILRIQQVVRGDSAAYFCASSPRAGDYGYTFGSGTRLTVV.

This sequence joins TRBV25-1 and TRBJ1-1; D is possibly TRBD1 (5 bases). Trimming took off 7 bases at V and 4 bases at J, with 10 bases between the two ends. The germline V gene encodes CDR1 MGHDK and CDR2 SYGVNS. The CDR3 is 12 amino acids. CDR3 sequence reads: CASKRDVTEAFF. The CDR3 DNA reads TGTGCCAGCAAGCGGGACGTCACTGAAGCTTTCTTT. The whole variable domain, filled in from reference TRBV25-1 and TRBJ1-1, reads EADIYQTPRYLVIGTGKKITLECSQTMGHDKMYWYQQDPGMELHLIHYSYGVNSTEKGDLSSESTVSRIRTEHFPLTLESARPSHTSQYLCASKRDVTEAFFGQGTRLTVV.

This sequence joins TRBV4-3 and TRBJ1-2; 9 nucleotides agree with TRBD1. Looked up from germline, CDR1 is LGHNA and CDR2 is YSLEER. This CDR3 is 16 amino acids long. V was clipped by 1 base and J by 2 bases; unmatched bases: 5. The CDR3 protein is CASSQGDRALNYGYTF. Here the CDR3 DNA reads TGCGCCAGCAGCCAAGGGGACAGGGCGTTAAACTATGGCTACACCTTC.

This clone occurred a few times. This chain links TRBV6-6 with TRBJ1-3; D call uncertain. Deletions cut 4 bases from V and 0 bases from J, with 7 bases between. The CDR3 is 14 amino acids. The germline V gene encodes CDR1 MNHNY and CDR2 SVGAGI (reference sequence). CDR3 amino acids: CASSLVSSGNTIYF. The DNA for the CDR3 is TGTGCCAGCAGTTTAGTTAGCTCTGGAAACACCATATATTTT.

The chain combines TRBV28 with TRBJ1-3; no clear D. Trimming left V 3 bases short and J 0 bases short, with 12 bases between. The CDR3 has 16 amino acids. Germline V gene data show CDR1 as MDHEN and CDR2 as SYDVKM. CDR3: CASSFSGSFSGNTIYF. The DNA of the CDR3 is TGTGCCAGCAGTTTCTCCGGGTCCTTCTCTGGAAACACCATATATTTT.

The table lists this clone with a count of one. The V and J genes are TRBV7-2 and TRBJ1-1; possibly TRBD1 for D (5 bases). Looked up from germline, CDR1 is SGHTA and CDR2 is FQGNSA. V lost 5 bases to trimming and J lost 5 bases, with 15 bases between them. The CDR3 extends over 14 amino acids. The CDR3 DNA sequence: TGTGCCAGCAGCCCGCTCCCTGGGGGGACTGAAGCTTTCTTT. Its protein product is CASSPLPGGTEAFF.

On this clone: This is likely a read error, given that the CDR3 carries no conserved phenylalanine or tryptophan at its end. The DNA is omitted, as the CDR3 cannot be located on it reliably, and the CDR3 follows TCRdb's listing. This rearrangement joins TRBV21-1 to TRBJ1-6; the table's TRBD1 call for D was not verified on the DNA. TRBV21-1 constitutes a pseudogene. The CDR3 is 11 residues long, counting both termini. The CDR3 reads CASSKKGTGRQ.

The V gene is TRBV29-1, the J gene TRBJ1-1; possible D gene TRBD1, 5 bases. CDR1 is SQVTM, CDR2 ANQGSEA, per germline. Trimming shortened V by 7 bases and J by 1 base, and 7 bases separated the two germline ends. This CDR3 is built from 11 residues. CDR3 sequence reads: CSGGRNTEAFF. The CDR3 coding sequence is TGCAGCGGGGGCCGGAACACTGAAGCTTTCTTT. The entire variable domain, with the rest obtained from reference TRBV29-1 and TRBJ1-1, is as follows: SAVISQKPSRDICQRGTSLTIQCQVDSQVTMMFWYRQQPGQSLTLIATANQGSEATYESGFVIDKFPISRPNLTFSTLTVSNMSPEDSSIYLCSGGRNTEAFFGQGTRLTVV.

The chain couples TRBV5-1 to TRBJ1-6; D is possibly TRBD1 (6 bases). The CDR3 totals 14 residues. Deletions cut 5 bases from V and 9 bases from J, with 15 bases between. Germline CDR1 is SGHRS and CDR2 is YFSETQ. CDR3 sequence (DNA): TGCGCCAGCAGTTCGACAGGTTCCAGTTCACCCCTCCACTTT. This sequence encodes CASSSTGSSSPLHF.

V and J are TRBV4-1 and TRBJ1-6; no clear D. Trimming took 4 bases from V and 9 from J, leaving 7 bases between them. Per germline, CDR1 MGHRA and CDR2 YSYEKL. This CDR3 has 12 residues. CDR3 protein: CASSLRGSPLHF. The CDR3 DNA follows: TGCGCCAGCAGCCTCCGGGGTTCACCCCTCCACTTT.

The V gene is TRBV5-1, the J gene TRBJ2-1; D is possibly TRBD2 (5 bases). CDR3 length equals 14 residues. Germline CDR1 and CDR2: SGHRS and YFSETQ. Trimming stripped 7 bases from V and 0 bases from J, with 11 bases between. The CDR3 DNA reads TGCGCCAGCGCTTTTGGGAGCTCCTACAATGAGCAGTTCTTC. Encoded protein: CASAFGSSYNEQFF.

This clone was picked up a small number of times. The rearrangement links TRBV27 to TRBJ2-2, with 9 bases lining up with TRBD1. After removal of 7 bases from V and 7 bases from J, the junction contained 7 bases not matched to a gene. This CDR3 has 14 residues. The germline CDR1 and CDR2 sequences are MNHEY and SMNVEV (reference sequence). The CDR3 coding sequence is TGTGCCAGCACCTTGGGGACAGGGTTCGGGGAGCTGTTTTTT. Translating gives CASTLGTGFGELFF.

J is TRBJ1-2 and V is TRBV5-8, with 8 nucleotides matching TRBD1. V lost 4 bases and J lost 5; bases outside the gene matches: 7. Germline CDR1 and CDR2: SGHTS and YDEGEE. The CDR3 is 14 residues long. CDR3 in amino acids: CASSLRTGSYGYTF. The CDR3 DNA is TGTGCCAGCAGCCTCCGGACAGGGTCGTATGGCTACACCTTC. The entire variable domain, with the rest obtained from reference TRBV5-8 and TRBJ1-2, is as follows: EAGVTQSPTHLIKTRGQQATLRCSPISGHTSVYWYQQALGLGLQFLLWYDEGEERNRGNFPPRFSGRQFPNYSSELNVNALELEDSALYLCASSLRTGSYGYTFGSGTRLTVV.

This clone was counted once. The chain recombines TRBV30 with TRBJ2-4; 7 bases align to TRBD2. The CDR3 runs 16 residues. The germline V gene encodes CDR1 GTSNPN and CDR2 SVGIG (reference sequence). J was trimmed by 2 bases and V by 4 bases; bases with no gene match: 11. The CDR3 here is CAWIPSGEGTKNIQYF. Written as DNA, the CDR3 is TGTGCCTGGATCCCCAGCGGGGAGGGGACCAAAAACATTCAGTACTTC.